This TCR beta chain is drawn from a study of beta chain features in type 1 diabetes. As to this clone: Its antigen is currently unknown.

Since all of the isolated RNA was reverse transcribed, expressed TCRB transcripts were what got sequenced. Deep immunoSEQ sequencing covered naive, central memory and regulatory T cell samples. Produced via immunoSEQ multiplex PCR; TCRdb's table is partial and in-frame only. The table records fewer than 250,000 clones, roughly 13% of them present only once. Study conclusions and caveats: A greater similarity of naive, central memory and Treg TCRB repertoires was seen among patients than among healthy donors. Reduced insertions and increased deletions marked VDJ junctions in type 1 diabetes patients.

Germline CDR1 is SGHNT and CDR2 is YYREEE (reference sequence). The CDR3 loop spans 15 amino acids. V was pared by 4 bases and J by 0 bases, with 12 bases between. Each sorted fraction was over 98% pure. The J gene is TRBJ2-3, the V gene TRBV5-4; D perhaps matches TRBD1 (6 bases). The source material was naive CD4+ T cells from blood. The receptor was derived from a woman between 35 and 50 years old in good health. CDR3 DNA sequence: TGTGCCAGCAGCCCTGGGACACCGAGCACAGATACGCAGTATTTT. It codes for CASSPGTPSTDTQYF.